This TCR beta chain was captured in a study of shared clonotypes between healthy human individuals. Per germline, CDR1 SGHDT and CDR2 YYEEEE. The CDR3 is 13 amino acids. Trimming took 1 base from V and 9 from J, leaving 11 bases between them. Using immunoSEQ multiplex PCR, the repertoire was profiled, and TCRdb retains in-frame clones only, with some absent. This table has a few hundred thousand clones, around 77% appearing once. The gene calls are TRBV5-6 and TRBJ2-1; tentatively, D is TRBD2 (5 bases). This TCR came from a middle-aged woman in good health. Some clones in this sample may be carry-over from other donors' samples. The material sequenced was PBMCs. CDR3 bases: TGTGCCAGCAGCTTGCCACTAGAAGTTGAGCAGTTCTTC. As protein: CASSLPLEVEQFF. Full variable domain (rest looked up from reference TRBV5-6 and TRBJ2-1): DAGVTQSPTHLIKTRGQQVTLRCSPKSGHDTVSWYQQALGQGPQFIFQYYEEEERQRGNFPDRFSGHQFPNYSSELNVNALLLGDSALYLCASSLPLEVEQFFGPGTRLTVL.